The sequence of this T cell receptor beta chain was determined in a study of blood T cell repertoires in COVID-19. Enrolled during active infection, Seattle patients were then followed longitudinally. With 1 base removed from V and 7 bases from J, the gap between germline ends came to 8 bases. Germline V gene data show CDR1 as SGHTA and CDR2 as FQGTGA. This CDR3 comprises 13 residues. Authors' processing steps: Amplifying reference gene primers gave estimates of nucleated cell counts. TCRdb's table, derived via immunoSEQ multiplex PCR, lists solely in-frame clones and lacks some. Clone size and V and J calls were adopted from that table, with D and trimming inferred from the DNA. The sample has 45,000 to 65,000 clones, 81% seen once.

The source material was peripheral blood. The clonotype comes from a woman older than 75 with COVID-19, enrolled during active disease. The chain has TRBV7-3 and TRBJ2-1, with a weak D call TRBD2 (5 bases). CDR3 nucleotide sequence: TGTGCCAGCAGCTTAATTGAGGGTAATGAGCAGTTCTTC. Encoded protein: CASSLIEGNEQFF.